The rows below give T cell receptor beta chains drawn from one sample of a study of T cell changes during pregnancy in multiple sclerosis. Clones were read by immunoSEQ multiplex PCR, and TCRdb kept only the in-frame ones, dropping some. The data hold 72,000 or so clones, with just over 90% observed a single time. The starting material was peripheral blood, obtained in the second trimester of pregnancy. The receptors were gathered from a female donor with multiple sclerosis, enrolled in a pregnancy study. Both conserved end residues are part of each CDR3. Fields, in order: V gene, CDR3 length, D gene, J gene, clone size, CDR3 DNA, CDR3 protein. A D gene is named only where the DNA matches it firmly. Size values are once, few and many counts, or a class for expanded clones, and some rows have none.

>TRBV2|15|-|TRBJ2-3|once
TGTGCCAGGGCCGAGGCCCGGGGAAACACAGATACGCAGTATTTT
CARAEARGNTDTQYF
>TRBV5-1|14|TRBD1|TRBJ2-3|once
TGCGCCAGCAGCGCCCAGGGACAGACGGATACGCAGTATTTT
CASSAQGQTDTQYF
>TRBV5-4|17|TRBD2|TRBJ2-3|-
TGTGCCAGCAGCGAAAAACTAGCGGGGGGGGTAACAGATACGCAGTATTTT
CASSEKLAGGVTDTQYF
>TRBV5-1|14|TRBD2|TRBJ2-1|-
TGCGCCAGCCCTTCCCCCCTAGCGGGGGGGTGTTCGTTCTTC
CASPSPLAGGCSFF
>TRBV6-5|16|TRBD2|TRBJ2-1|-
TGTGCCAGCAGTTGGCTCGGGAGCGGGGGGGCCAGTGAGCAGTTCTTC
CASSWLGSGGASEQFF
>TRBV5-4|12|TRBD1|TRBJ2-7|-
TGTGCCAGCAGCCCGACAGGGCAAGAGCAGTACTTC
CASSPTGQEQYF
>TRBV18|16|-|TRBJ1-3|-
TGTGCCAGCTCACCTATAAGGACTGACTCTGGAAACACCATATATTTT
CASSPIRTDSGNTIYF
>TRBV7-6|14|TRBD1|TRBJ2-7|-
TGTGCCAGCAGCCTCCGGACAGGTCCCTACGAGCAGTACTTC
CASSLRTGPYEQYF
>TRBV7-9|12|-|TRBJ1-4|-
TGTGCCAGCAGCTACGAGAGGCAGAAACTGTTTTTT
CASSYERQKLFF
>TRBV5-1|16|TRBD1|TRBJ1-4|-
TGCGCCAGCAGCTTGGCCGGGACAGGGGTAGGTGAAAAACTGTTTTTT
CASSLAGTGVGEKLFF
>TRBV6-1|16|TRBD1|TRBJ1-1|-
TGTGCCAGCAGTGGAGGTCCACAGGGGGAGAACACTGAAGCTTTCTTT
CASSGGPQGENTEAFF
>TRBV15|17|-|TRBJ1-3|-
TGTGCCACCAGCAGGCAGGGCATTCTAACTACTGGAAACACCATATATTTT
CATSRQGILTTGNTIYF
>TRBV30|13|TRBD1|TRBJ1-1|-
TGTGCCTGGAGGACAGGGGCGTACACTGAAGCTTTCTTT
CAWRTGAYTEAFF
>TRBV9|15|TRBD1|TRBJ2-7|few
TGTGCCAGCAGCGAGGGACAGGGGTGGAACTACGAGCAGTACTTC
CASSEGQGWNYEQYF
>TRBV6-5|11|-|TRBJ1-1|once
TGTGCCAGCAGATTAAACACTGAAGCTTTCTTT
CASRLNTEAFF
>TRBV7-2|15|-|TRBJ2-5|-
TGTGCCAGCAGCCATGGGACTTCCCTACAAGAGACCCAGTACTTC
CASSHGTSLQETQYF
>TRBV7-6|16|-|TRBJ1-1|-
TGTGCCAGCAGCTTAGAGTGGGGCCTGAGGAACACTGAAGCTTTCTTT
CASSLEWGLRNTEAFF
>TRBV7-9|17|-|TRBJ1-1|-
TGTGCCAGCAGCTCCTCCCGCCCCAGGGACTTGAACACTGAAGCTTTCTTT
CASSSSRPRDLNTEAFF
>TRBV9|15|TRBD2|TRBJ2-7|-
TGTGCCAGCAGCGTAGGGCCTAGCGGCTCCTACGAGCAGTACTTC
CASSVGPSGSYEQYF
>TRBV4-2|15|TRBD2|TRBJ2-1|-
TGTGCCAGCAGCCGTAGCGGGGGGGGCTTGAATGAGCAGTTCTTC
CASSRSGGGLNEQFF
>TRBV5-1|15|-|TRBJ2-1|once
TGCGCCAGCAGCTTGGTTCCGGGTTCCTACAATGAGCAGTTCTTC
CASSLVPGSYNEQFF